What follows describes a single T cell receptor (beta chain). Its target is unknown. The data derive from a study of shared clonotypes between healthy human individuals. Notes on the study in general: Generation probabilities of non-shared clonotypes were lower (relative to those shared by all four donors). Clonotype sharing among donors was expected to depend on sequencing depth.

The data were produced by immunoSEQ multiplex PCR, yet TCRdb's version contains in-frame clones alone and is incomplete. The table shows about 1.1 million clones, with roughly 77% occurring only once. Splitting of CD4+ cells produced CD45RA+ naive and CD45RA-negative memory subsets. Between the trimmed V and J ends, which lost 5 bases and 7 bases, there was a span of 6 bases. The CDR3 is 11 residues long. Germline CDR1 is SGHAT and CDR2 is FQNNGV. The sample consisted of memory CD4+ T cells from PBMCs. The subset was: CD45RA-negative fraction. The gene calls are TRBV11-2 and TRBJ2-1; D ambiguous. The sequence derives from a man younger than 30 in good health. Some clones in this sample may be carry-over from other donors' samples. The CDR3 sequence is CASSVENEQFF. The CDR3 coding sequence is TGTGCCAGCAGCGTCGAGAATGAGCAGTTCTTC.